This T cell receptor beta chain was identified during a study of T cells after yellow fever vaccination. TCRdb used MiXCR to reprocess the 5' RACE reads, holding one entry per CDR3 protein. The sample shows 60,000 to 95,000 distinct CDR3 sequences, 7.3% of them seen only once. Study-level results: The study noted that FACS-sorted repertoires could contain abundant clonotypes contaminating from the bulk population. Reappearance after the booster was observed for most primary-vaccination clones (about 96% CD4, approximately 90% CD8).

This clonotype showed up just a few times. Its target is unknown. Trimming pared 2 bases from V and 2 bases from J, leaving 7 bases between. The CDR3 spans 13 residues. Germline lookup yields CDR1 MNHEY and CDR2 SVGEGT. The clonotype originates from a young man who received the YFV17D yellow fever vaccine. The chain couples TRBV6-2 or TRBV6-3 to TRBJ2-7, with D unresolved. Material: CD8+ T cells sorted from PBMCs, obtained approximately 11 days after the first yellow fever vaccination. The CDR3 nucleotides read TGTGCCAGCAGTTACGCCGGACCCTACGAGCAGTACTTC. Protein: CASSYAGPYEQYF.